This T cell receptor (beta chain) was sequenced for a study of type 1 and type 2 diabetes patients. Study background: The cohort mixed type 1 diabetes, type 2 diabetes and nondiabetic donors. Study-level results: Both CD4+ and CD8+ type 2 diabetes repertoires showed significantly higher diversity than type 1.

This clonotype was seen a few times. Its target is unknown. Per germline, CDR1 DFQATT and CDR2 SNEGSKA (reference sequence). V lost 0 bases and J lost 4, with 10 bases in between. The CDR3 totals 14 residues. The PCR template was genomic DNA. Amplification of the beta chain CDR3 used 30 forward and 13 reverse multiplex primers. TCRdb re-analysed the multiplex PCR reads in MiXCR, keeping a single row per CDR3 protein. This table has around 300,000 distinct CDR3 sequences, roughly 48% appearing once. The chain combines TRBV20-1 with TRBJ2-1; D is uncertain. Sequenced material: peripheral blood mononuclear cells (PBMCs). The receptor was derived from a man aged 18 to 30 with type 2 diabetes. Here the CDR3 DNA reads TGCAGTGCTAGAGATCGGCATGAGTACAATGAGCAGTTCTTC. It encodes CSARDRHEYNEQFF.